This TCR beta chain originates from a study of early T cells in non-severe SARS-CoV-2 infection. Overall study: The study sequenced bulk RNA from unsorted whole blood, with chains unpaired.

CDR3 length equals 14 residues. CDR1 is DFQATT and CDR2 is SNEGSKA in the germline V gene (reference sequence). The V end lost 1 base, the J end lost 1 base, and 10 bases lay between the germline ends. Unique molecular identifiers were affixed to single, distinct cDNA molecules. TCRdb ran MiXCR on the 5' RACE reads and lists one entry per CDR3 protein. The table lists under 85,000 distinct CDR3 sequences, roughly 14% of them singletons, with 3.9% in the top ten. Specimen: whole blood, collected at baseline. This TCR derives from an adult who was a healthcare worker with PCR-confirmed SARS-CoV-2 infection or an uninfected control (not recorded which). The chain carries TRBV20-1 and TRBJ1-1; D is unresolved. This chain's CDR3 is CSARVWTANTEAFF. The CDR3 DNA reads TGCAGTGCTAGAGTATGGACGGCGAACACTGAAGCTTTCTTT.